Detailed here is one TCR beta chain. The CDR3 contains 13 residues. Germline V gene sequence: CDR1 SGHRS, CDR2 YFSETQ. The ends lost 4 bases at V and 7 bases at J; junction bases unmatched: 5. The source of the sample is a study of blood T cell repertoires in COVID-19. Study information: Samples of COVID-19 (acute and convalescent) were obtained from the United States, Italy and Spain.

Authors' processing steps: Using reference gene primer amplification, nucleated cell counts were estimated. Using immunoSEQ multiplex PCR, the repertoire was profiled, and TCRdb retains in-frame clones only, with some absent. V, J and clone size are taken as reported in that table, and D and trimming were inferred from the DNA itself. The data hold 250,000 to 350,000 clones, with more than 70% observed a single time. Source material: peripheral blood. The chain links TRBV5-1 to TRBJ2-1, with 7 bases identical to TRBD1. The sequence came from a woman between 50 and 59 years old who had recovered from COVID-19. The CDR3 here is CASSPGQWNEQFF. The DNA for the CDR3 is TGCGCCAGCAGCCCGGGACAGTGGAATGAGCAGTTCTTC.